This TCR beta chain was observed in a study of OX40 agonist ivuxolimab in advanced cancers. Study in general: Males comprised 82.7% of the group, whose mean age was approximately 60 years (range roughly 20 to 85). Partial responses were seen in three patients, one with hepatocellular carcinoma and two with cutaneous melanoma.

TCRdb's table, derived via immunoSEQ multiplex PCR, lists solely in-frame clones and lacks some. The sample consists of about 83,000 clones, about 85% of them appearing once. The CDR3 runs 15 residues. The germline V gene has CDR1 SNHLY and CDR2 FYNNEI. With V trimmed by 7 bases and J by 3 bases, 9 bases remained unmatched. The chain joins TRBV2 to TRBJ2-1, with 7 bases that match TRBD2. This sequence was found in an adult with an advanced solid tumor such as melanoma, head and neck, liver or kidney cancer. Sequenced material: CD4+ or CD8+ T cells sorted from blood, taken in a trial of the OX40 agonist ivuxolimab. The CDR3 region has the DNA TGTGCCAGCAAGGGAGGGGCCCTCCTCTACAATGAGCAGTTCTTC. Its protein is CASKGGALLYNEQFF.